One sample yielded the 12 T cell receptor beta chains listed below, sequenced in a study of blood T cell repertoires in COVID-19 (TCRdb year 2020). Receptor amplification or capture employed the immunoSEQ multiplex PCR assay. The immuneACCESS repertoire file appears here via TCRdb, limited to in-frame rearrangements. These files lack a portion of the clones; in checked studies, under half of the deficit traces to unresolved V genes, and the cause of the others is not known. For this sample the table gives approximately 250,000 clones, of which approximately 86% were detected only once. Of the sample, around 3.6% falls within the top ten clones. The sequenced sample was peripheral blood. The receptors derive from a man aged 18 to 29 with active or convalescent COVID-19.

The V call is TRBV27, the J call TRBJ2-7, with 7 bases fitting TRBD1. The CDR3 has 15 residues. Germline V gives CDR1 MNHEY, CDR2 SMNVEV (reference sequence). V gave up 6 bases and J gave up 2 bases; unmatched junction bases: 10. The CDR3 DNA sequence: TGTGCCAGCAGCCCCTTCGACAGGGTCCCCTACGAGCAGTACTTC. Amino acids: CASSPFDRVPYEQYF.

The chain employs TRBV7-3 and TRBJ1-6; weak D call: TRBD1 (6 bases). V lost 2 bases to trimming and J lost 11 bases, with 16 bases between them. The length of the CDR3 is 15 residues. Germline V gene lookup returns CDR1 SGHTA and CDR2 FQGTGA. CDR3 sequence reads: CASSLAAGETAPLHF. DNA of the CDR3: TGTGCCAGCAGCTTAGCGGCAGGGGAGACTGCACCCCTCCACTTT.

The chain joins TRBV28 to TRBJ1-5; tentative D call: TRBD1 (5 bases). V lost 2 bases and J lost 1, with 12 bases in between. This CDR3 is 16 amino acids long. The V gene's germline CDR1 is MDHEN and CDR2 SYDVKM. The DNA of the CDR3 is TGTGCCAGCAGTTTAGCAGGGAAGGACAGCAATCAGCCCCAGCATTTT. The encoded protein is CASSLAGKDSNQPQHF. The full variable domain, with the rest looked up from reference TRBV28 and TRBJ1-5, is DVKVTQSSRYLVKRTGEKVFLECVQDMDHENMFWYRQDPGLGLRLIYFSYDVKMKEKGDIPEGYSVSREKKERFSLILESASTNQTSMYLCASSLAGKDSNQPQHFGDGTRLSIL.

This clone has only one observation. This sample includes further DNA sequences coding for the same CDR3. This chain joins TRBV24-1 and TRBJ2-7, with D tentatively TRBD2 (6 bases). V gave up 7 bases and J gave up 3 bases, with 15 bases separating them. CDR3 length: 14 amino acids. From germline, CDR1 is KGHDR and CDR2 SFDVKD. The CDR3 DNA follows: TGTGCCACCAGCGATAGCGGAGCCAGCTACGAGCAGTACTTC. Amino acids: CATSDSGASYEQYF.

The chain joins TRBV6-5 to TRBJ1-1; D may be TRBD1 (5 bases). V was shortened by 4 bases and J by 5 bases, with 17 bases between the two germline ends. Germline CDR1 and CDR2: MNHEY and SVGAGI. CDR3 length: 15 amino acids. CDR3 DNA sequence: TGTGCCAGCAGTTTACGAAACGCCCGGGGGACTGAAGCTTTCTTT. Translation gives CASSLRNARGTEAFF.

The rearrangement links TRBV5-4 to TRBJ2-3; TRBD2 is a possible D gene (5 bases). The V end was cut by 5 bases, the J end by 6 bases, with 13 bases between. Germline assignment: CDR1 SGHNT and CDR2 YYREEE (reference sequence). The CDR3 totals 13 residues. The CDR3 DNA reads TGTGCCAGCAGTTTTAACCCGGGGGATACGCAGTATTTT. Amino acids: CASSFNPGDTQYF. Based on the CDR3 plus reference TRBV5-4 and TRBJ2-3, the full variable domain is ETGVTQSPTHLIKTRGQQVTLRCSSQSGHNTVSWYQQALGQGPQFIFQYYREEENGRGNFPPRFSGLQFPNYSSELNVNALELDDSALYLCASSFNPGDTQYFGPGTRLTVL.

This clone turned up a few times. The chain couples TRBV25-1 to TRBJ2-1, with D possibly being TRBD2 (7 bases). CDR1 is MGHDK and CDR2 is SYGVNS in the germline V gene. Trimming removed 1 base from V and 5 bases from J, with 21 bases in between. The CDR3 is made up of 18 amino acids. In DNA form, the CDR3 reads TGTGCCAGCAGTGAATCGGGGGGCCACCTAATCTTAAACAATGAGCAGTTCTTC. Encoded protein: CASSESGGHLILNNEQFF.

V usage is TRBV13 and J usage is TRBJ2-7, with 8 bases aligning to TRBD2. Per germline, CDR1 PRHDT and CDR2 FYEKMQ (reference sequence). The CDR3 loop spans 14 amino acids. The junction had 1 base not matched to a gene; V was cut back by 3 bases and J by 0 bases. The CDR3 loop reads CASSFLAGSYEQYF. In nucleotides, the CDR3 is TGTGCCAGCAGCTTTCTAGCGGGCTCCTACGAGCAGTACTTC.

The rearrangement joins TRBV25-1 to TRBJ1-3; a possible D gene is TRBD1 (5 bases). Germline V gene data show CDR1 as MGHDK and CDR2 as SYGVNS. The CDR3 covers 15 residues. V lost 1 base, J lost 2 bases, and 9 bases lay in between. CDR3 in amino acids: CASSELTAAGNTIYF. The CDR3 DNA reads TGTGCCAGCAGTGAATTGACAGCCGCTGGAAACACCATATATTTT.

This clone was detected only once. The chain couples TRBV28 to TRBJ2-5; 12 nucleotides agree with TRBD2. The ends lost 4 bases at V and 5 bases at J; junction bases unmatched: 5. The CDR3 runs to 15 residues. Germline V gives CDR1 MDHEN, CDR2 SYDVKM. The CDR3 is CASSSGLAGSETQYF. The DNA for the CDR3 is TGTGCCAGCAGTTCTGGACTAGCGGGGTCTGAGACCCAGTACTTC. The whole variable domain, filled in from reference TRBV28 and TRBJ2-5, reads DVKVTQSSRYLVKRTGEKVFLECVQDMDHENMFWYRQDPGLGLRLIYFSYDVKMKEKGDIPEGYSVSREKKERFSLILESASTNQTSMYLCASSSGLAGSETQYFGPGTRLLVL.

V gene TRBV28 combines with J gene TRBJ1-2; maybe TRBD1 (5 bases). The CDR3 has 14 amino acids. Trimming removed 5 bases at V and 0 bases at J, with 10 bases between. Germline CDR1 reads MDHEN; CDR2 reads SYDVKM. The CDR3 DNA follows: TGTGCCAGCAGTAGACAGCTCTCTAACTATGGCTACACCTTC. This gives the protein CASSRQLSNYGYTF.

The chain recombines TRBV6-5 with TRBJ2-1, with D possibly TRBD2 on 6 matching bases. The germline V gene has CDR1 MNHEY and CDR2 SVGAGI. Trimming took off 4 bases at V and 13 bases at J, with 17 bases between the two ends. The length of the CDR3 is 13 residues. The CDR3 loop is CASSSSGEMEQFF. The CDR3 nucleotides read TGTGCCAGCAGTTCATCGGGGGAAATGGAACAGTTCTTC.